The 29 T cell receptor beta chains presented below share a single source sample, sequenced in a study of molecular identifiers for immune sequencing clone quantification. TCRdb fed the PCR reads into MiXCR, producing one record per CDR3 protein. This sample carries more than 550,000 distinct CDR3 sequences, over 25% of them seen once, and the ten largest clones take about 0.84%. The specimen was naive CD8+ T cells from blood, with Jurkat cell RNA spiked in. Subset meaning: FACS-sorted CD8+CD4-CCR7+CD45RA+ naive T cells. The receptors derive from a human donor in good health. Some libraries in this study had Jurkat cell RNA spiked in.

In its sample, this clonotype was seen many times. The V call is TRBV7-9, the J call TRBJ1-6, with a tentative D call TRBD1 (5 bases). The CDR3 runs 14 residues. V was shortened by 4 bases and J by 8 bases, with 12 bases between the two germline ends. Germline assignment: CDR1 SEHNR and CDR2 FQNEAQ (reference sequence). As DNA, the CDR3 is TGTGCCAGCAGCTCCGCCTTGGGGGATTCACCCCTCCACTTT. It specifies CASSSALGDSPLHF.

A single count supports this clonotype. A much larger clone differs from this one at a single base, so this may be a read error. This sequence joins TRBV6-2 or TRBV6-3 and TRBJ2-7; D gene unclear. The V gene lost 0 bases and the J gene lost 6 bases, with 9 bases spanning the gap. In germline, CDR1 is MNHEY, CDR2 SVGEGT. The CDR3 is 13 residues long. CDR3 residues: CASSYSNRCEQYF. CDR3 DNA sequence: TGTGCCAGCAGTTACTCGAACCGATGCGAGCAGTACTTC.

This clonotype was detected many times. J is TRBJ2-7 and V is TRBV4-3, with D possibly being TRBD1 (6 bases). The V end was cut by 0 bases, the J end by 2 bases, with 14 bases between. The CDR3 sequence is 16 residues long. In germline, CDR1 is LGHNA, CDR2 YSLEER. As DNA, the CDR3 is TGCGCCAGCAGCCAAGATCTCACAGGGATAACCTACGAGCAGTACTTC. Residues: CASSQDLTGITYEQYF.

This clonotype was seen many times. This chain joins TRBV30 and TRBJ1-1; D perhaps matches TRBD1 (5 bases). The CDR3 covers 12 residues. The V gene lost 2 bases and the J gene lost 6 bases, with 10 bases spanning the gap. Germline CDR1 reads GTSNPN; CDR2 reads SVGIG (reference sequence). This CDR3 reads CAWSLGTSEAFF. The CDR3 DNA reads as TGTGCCTGGAGTTTAGGGACGTCTGAAGCTTTCTTT.

This clonotype was recorded many times. The chain is built from TRBV19 and TRBJ1-5, with 9 nucleotides matching TRBD1. In germline, CDR1 is LNHDA, CDR2 SQIVND (reference sequence). The junction had 14 bases not matched to a gene; V was cut back by 3 bases and J by 2 bases. The CDR3 contains 19 residues. CDR3 in amino acids: CASSISGTGRHWGNQPQHF. CDR3 in DNA: TGTGCCAGTAGTATCTCCGGGACAGGGCGCCATTGGGGCAATCAGCCCCAGCATTTT.

The gene calls are TRBV28 and TRBJ1-6, with D perhaps TRBD1 (6 bases). The V end lost 4 bases, the J end lost 10 bases, and 17 bases lay between the germline ends. CDR1 is MDHEN, CDR2 SYDVKM, per germline. This CDR3 contains 15 residues. CDR3 nucleotides: TGTGCCAGCAGTTCAATGAGACAGGCAAGGTCACCCCTCCACTTT. Its protein product is CASSSMRQARSPLHF.

This clonotype has just a few counts. V usage is TRBV20-1 and J usage is TRBJ2-3; tentatively, D is TRBD1 (7 bases). Germline-derived CDR1 and CDR2 are DFQATT and SNEGSKA (reference sequence). This CDR3 spans 12 amino acids. The V gene lost 7 bases and the J gene lost 6 bases, with 14 bases spanning the gap. The CDR3 bases are TGCAGTGGCAGGGGGGAGTACGATACGCAGTATTTT. This encodes CSGRGEYDTQYF.

CDR3 sequence reads: CASSIDAGAKNIQYF. The CDR3 DNA sequence: TGTGCCAGTAGTATAGATGCGGGAGCCAAAAACATTCAGTACTTC. This chain uses TRBV19 with TRBJ2-4, with D perhaps TRBD2 (5 bases). CDR1 LNHDA and CDR2 SQIVND come from the germline V gene (reference sequence). The CDR3 length is 15 residues. Trimming cost V 0 bases and J 0 bases, with 6 bases left between them.

This clonotype appeared a few times. The rearrangement joins TRBV4-3 to TRBJ1-1; no clear D. Per the germline V gene, CDR1 is LGHNA and CDR2 is YSLEER. The CDR3 has 14 residues. V gave up 0 bases and J gave up 8 bases, with 13 bases separating them. In DNA, the CDR3 is TGCGCCAGCAGCCAAGATCGAAACTTAGGGGAAGCTTTCTTT. Translating gives CASSQDRNLGEAFF.

The sample holds a few counts of this clonotype. The V gene is TRBV2, the J gene TRBJ1-2; no reliable D call. Germline V gives CDR1 SNHLY, CDR2 FYNNEI. V was shortened by 4 bases and J by 4 bases, with 7 bases between the two germline ends. This CDR3 is built from 12 residues. The CDR3 sequence: CASSAEGYGYTF. The CDR3 DNA follows: TGTGCCAGCAGTGCGGAGGGCTATGGCTACACCTTC.

A word on this clonotype: The junction does not match germline at one end; this may be a read error. The chain has TRBV20-1 and TRBJ1-1, with D possibly matching TRBD1 (5 bases). In germline, CDR1 is DFQATT, CDR2 SNEGSKA (reference sequence). The CDR3 covers 15 residues. For the CDR3, the DNA is TGCAGTGCCACTGACGTAAGGGGCATGAACACTGAAGCTCTCTTT. Protein sequence: CSATDVRGMNTEALF.

Details on this clonotype: Relative to the germline gene, one junction end is altered; a read error may explain this. The chain combines TRBV4-3 with TRBJ2-7; no clear D gene. This CDR3 contains 15 residues. Germline assignment: CDR1 LGHNA and CDR2 YSLEER. CDR3: CASSQSRRLSSEQYF. The CDR3 coding sequence is TGCGCCAGCAGCCAGTCCCGCCGCCTCTCCTCCGAGCAGTACTTC.

Ten or more counts support this clonotype. This chain joins TRBV9 and TRBJ2-5; D unclear. The V and J ends lost 3 bases and 5 bases respectively, with 11 bases between them. The CDR3 extends over 13 amino acids. The germline V gene has CDR1 SGDLS and CDR2 YYNGEE. CDR3 protein: CASSGYTAETQYF. The CDR3 coding sequence is TGTGCCAGCAGCGGCTATACCGCGGAGACCCAGTACTTC.

Regarding this clonotype: A junction end diverges from the germline sequence, so it may reflect a read error. This sequence joins TRBV20-1 and TRBJ2-7; 12 bases fit TRBD2. The CDR3 runs to 14 residues. Per germline, CDR1 DFQATT and CDR2 SNEGSKA (reference sequence). CDR3 nucleotide sequence: TGCAATGCTAAAGGACTAGCGGGATATGGGGAGCAGTACTTC. Protein: CNAKGLAGYGEQYF.

Of note for this clonotype: Given a much more abundant clone one base away, this may be a read error. This CDR3 reads CASSLLAGDPETQYF. For the CDR3, the DNA is TGTGCCAGCAGCTTACTAGCGGGGGACCCAGAGACGCAGTATTTT. The chain is built from TRBV7-8 and TRBJ2-3, with 10 bases fitting TRBD2. This CDR3 has 15 residues. Germline V gene lookup returns CDR1 SGHVS and CDR2 FQNEAQ.

In the case of this clonotype: A much larger clone lies a single base off, so this may be a read error. The CDR3 spells CASRQDRALSGANVLPF. DNA of the CDR3: TGCGCCAGCCGACAGGACCGCGCTCTGAGTGGGGCCAACGTCCTGCCTTTC. The chain couples TRBV5-1 to TRBJ2-6, with D perhaps TRBD1 (6 bases). The CDR3 is made up of 17 amino acids. CDR1 is SGHRS and CDR2 is YFSETQ in the germline V gene. The entire variable domain, with the rest obtained from reference TRBV5-1 and TRBJ2-6, is as follows: KAGVTQTPRYLIKTRGQQVTLSCSPISGHRSVSWYQQTPGQGLQFLFEYFSETQRNKGNFPGRFSGRQFSNSRSEMNVSTLELGDSALYLCASRQDRALSGANVLPFGAGSRLTVL.

This clonotype was seen many times. The V gene is TRBV20-1, the J gene TRBJ2-3; 10 bases line up with TRBD2. The CDR3 spans 13 residues. Germline V gene data show CDR1 as DFQATT and CDR2 as SNEGSKA (reference sequence). The V segment lost 7 bases and the J segment 2 bases; nucleotides outside the gene matches: 3. CDR3 in amino acids: CSGLAGVTDTQYF. CDR3 nucleotide sequence: TGCAGTGGTCTAGCGGGGGTCACAGATACGCAGTATTTT.

In its sample, this clonotype was seen a few times. The chain joins TRBV7-3 to TRBJ2-2; 9 bases agree with TRBD2. Trimming took 4 bases from V and 4 from J; bases not matched to a gene: 4. Germline V gene lookup returns CDR1 SGHTA and CDR2 FQGTGA. The CDR3 is 15 residues long. The CDR3: CASSSGTSPTGELFF. The CDR3 DNA follows: TGTGCCAGCAGCTCCGGGACTAGCCCCACCGGGGAGCTGTTTTTT. Full variable domain (outside the CDR3, taken from reference TRBV7-3 and TRBJ2-2): GAGVSQTPSNKVTEKGKYVELRCDPISGHTALYWYRQSLGQGPEFLIYFQGTGAADDSGLPNDRFFAVRPEGSVSTLKIQRTERGDSAVYLCASSSGTSPTGELFFGEGSRLTVL.

Points on this clonotype: Since a much larger clone is just one base distant, this may be a read error. The J gene is TRBJ2-1, the V gene TRBV28; 8 bases match TRBD1. Germline loops: CDR1 MDHEN, CDR2 SYDVKM. With 8 bases clipped from V and 7 bases from J, the junction kept 16 bases outside the gene matches. CDR3 length: 16 residues. The CDR3 is CASGLPIRTGYNEQFF. As DNA, the CDR3 is TGTGCCAGCGGTCTCCCCATCAGGACAGGGTATAATGAGCAGTTCTTC. The entire variable domain, with the rest obtained from reference TRBV28 and TRBJ2-1, is as follows: DVKVTQSSRYLVKRTGEKVFLECVQDMDHENMFWYRQDPGLGLRLIYFSYDVKMKEKGDIPEGYSVSREKKERFSLILESASTNQTSMYLCASGLPIRTGYNEQFFGPGTRLTVL.

Only a few counts were recorded for this clonotype. The rearrangement uses TRBV20-1 and TRBJ2-1, with 12 nucleotides matching TRBD2. In germline, CDR1 is DFQATT, CDR2 SNEGSKA (reference sequence). The CDR3 contains 15 residues. V shed 0 bases and J 10 bases; nucleotides not matched to a gene: 7. The CDR3 DNA follows: TGCAGTGCTAGAGATTGGACTAGCGGGAATGTGGAGCAGTTCTTC. It encodes CSARDWTSGNVEQFF.

This clonotype was observed a handful of times. The gene calls are TRBV6-5 and TRBJ1-1; 8 bases map to TRBD1. Per the germline V gene, CDR1 is MNHEY and CDR2 is SVGAGI. The trim removed 5 bases at V and 4 bases at J, leaving 6 bases unmatched. The length of the CDR3 is 14 residues. The CDR3 region has the DNA TGTGCCAGCAGTAAGACAGGGGAGGGCACTGAAGCTTTCTTT. Amino acids: CASSKTGEGTEAFF.

Of note for this clonotype: The junction departs from germline at one end; a sequencing error may be responsible. The genes are TRBV3-1 and TRBJ2-7; D may correspond to TRBD1 or TRBD2 (5 bases each). In germline, CDR1 is LGHDT, CDR2 YNNKEL (reference sequence). This CDR3 has 14 residues. The CDR3, as DNA: TGTGCCAGCAGCCAAGGGGTCGGGGCCTACGAGCAGTGCTTC. It encodes CASSQGVGAYEQCF.

The rearrangement links TRBV7-6 to TRBJ2-5; D gene ambiguous. The CDR3 is 14 residues long. Deletions cut 2 bases from V and 3 bases from J, with 10 bases between. Germline V gives CDR1 SGHVS, CDR2 FNYEAQ. CDR3 loop: CASSLSAWKETQYF. DNA for the CDR3: TGTGCCAGCAGCTTATCAGCGTGGAAAGAGACCCAGTACTTC.

Details on this clonotype: An end of the junction does not agree with germline; a read error may underlie this. The rearrangement uses TRBV28 and TRBJ2-7, with a possible D match to TRBD2 (6 bases). Germline assignment: CDR1 MDHEN and CDR2 SYDVKM. The CDR3 is made up of 14 amino acids. The DNA of the CDR3 is TGTGCCAGCAGTTTAACGGGGGACTCCCACGAGCAGTACTTC. Encoded protein: CASSLTGDSHEQYF.

Many counts were recorded for this clonotype. The CDR3, as DNA: TGTGCCAGCAGCCAAGTCCCCAGGGGAATTGAAGCTTTCTTT. Protein sequence: CASSQVPRGIEAFF. The V gene is TRBV3-1, the J gene TRBJ1-1; possible D gene TRBD1, 6 bases. V was cut by 1 base and J by 7 bases, with 13 bases left in between. Germline loops: CDR1 LGHDT, CDR2 YNNKEL (reference sequence). The CDR3 runs to 14 residues.

This chain links TRBV18 with TRBJ2-5; 10 bases align to TRBD1. The CDR3 runs 19 residues. Germline trimming cut 6 bases from V and 3 bases from J; bases unmatched to any gene: 19. Germline V gene lookup returns CDR1 KGHSH and CDR2 LQKENI. The CDR3 reads CASSHEPRGTGVYEETQYF. CDR3 in DNA: TGTGCCAGCTCCCACGAACCAAGGGGGACAGGGGTCTATGAAGAGACCCAGTACTTC.

This clonotype has at least ten counts. The chain recombines TRBV6-1 with TRBJ2-6; 8 bases match TRBD1. This CDR3 has 20 residues. With 1 base clipped from V and 0 bases from J, the junction kept 11 bases outside the gene matches. Germline V lookup: CDR1 MNHNS, CDR2 SASEGT. This chain's CDR3 is CASSEVVWGTGSSGANVLTF. The DNA of the CDR3 is TGTGCCAGCAGTGAAGTAGTCTGGGGGACAGGAAGCTCTGGGGCCAACGTCCTGACTTTC.

V is TRBV27 and J is TRBJ2-1; weak D call: TRBD2 (7 bases). Germline values: CDR1 MNHEY, CDR2 SMNVEV (reference sequence). Trimming pared 2 bases from V and 7 bases from J, leaving 18 bases between. The CDR3 has 16 amino acids. The CDR3 bases are TGTGCCAGCAGTTTAATCGGCGGGGGCTTGGGGAATGAGCAGTTCTTC. Its protein product is CASSLIGGGLGNEQFF.

Note on this clonotype: A much more abundant neighbour one base away suggests this may be a read error. The conserved phenylalanine or tryptophan is not found at the CDR3 terminus, so this likely reflects a read error. This CDR3 reads CASSPRVWTEAFY. CDR3 sequence (DNA): TGTGCCAGCAGTCCCAGGGTGTGGACTGAAGCTTTCTAT. The chain has TRBV12-3 or TRBV12-4 and TRBJ1-1, with D perhaps matching TRBD1 (5 bases). The CDR3 totals 13 residues. V was cut by 5 bases and J by 5 bases, with 12 bases left in between.